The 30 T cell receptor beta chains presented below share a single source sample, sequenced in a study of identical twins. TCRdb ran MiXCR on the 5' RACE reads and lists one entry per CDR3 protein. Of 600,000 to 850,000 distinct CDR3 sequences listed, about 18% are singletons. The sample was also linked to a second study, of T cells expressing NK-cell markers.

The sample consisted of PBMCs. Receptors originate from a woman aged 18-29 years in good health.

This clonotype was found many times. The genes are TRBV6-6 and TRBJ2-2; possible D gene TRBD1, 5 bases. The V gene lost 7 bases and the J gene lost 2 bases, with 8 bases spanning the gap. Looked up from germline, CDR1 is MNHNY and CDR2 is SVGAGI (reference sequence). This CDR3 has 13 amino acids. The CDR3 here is CASKGSNTGELFF. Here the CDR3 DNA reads TGTGCCAGCAAGGGGTCCAACACCGGGGAGCTGTTTTTT.

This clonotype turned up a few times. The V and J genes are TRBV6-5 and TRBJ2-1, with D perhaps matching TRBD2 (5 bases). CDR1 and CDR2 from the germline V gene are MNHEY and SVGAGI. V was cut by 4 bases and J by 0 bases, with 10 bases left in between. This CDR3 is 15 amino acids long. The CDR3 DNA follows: TGTGCCAGCAGTTTTAAGAGCGGCTCCTACAATGAGCAGTTCTTC. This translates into CASSFKSGSYNEQFF.

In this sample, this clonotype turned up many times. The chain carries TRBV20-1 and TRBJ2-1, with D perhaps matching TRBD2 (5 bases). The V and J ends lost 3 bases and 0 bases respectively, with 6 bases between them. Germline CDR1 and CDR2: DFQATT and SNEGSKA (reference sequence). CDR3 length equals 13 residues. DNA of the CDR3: TGCAGTGCTAGCGGGAACTCCTACAATGAGCAGTTCTTC. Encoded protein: CSASGNSYNEQFF.

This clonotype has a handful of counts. The chain's CDR3 is CASSLASSGTNNEQFF. CDR3 bases: TGTGCCAGCAGCTTAGCGTCCAGCGGGACGAACAATGAGCAGTTCTTC. The chain joins TRBV7-2 to TRBJ2-1; 7 nucleotides match TRBD2. The CDR3 contains 16 residues. Per germline, CDR1 SGHTA and CDR2 FQGNSA. J gave up 5 bases and V 0 bases, and 7 bases lay outside the gene matches.

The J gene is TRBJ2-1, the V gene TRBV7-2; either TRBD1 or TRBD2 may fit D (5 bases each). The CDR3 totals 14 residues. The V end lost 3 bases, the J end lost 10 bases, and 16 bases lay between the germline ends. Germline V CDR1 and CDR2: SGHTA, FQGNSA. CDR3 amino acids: CASSFRGFPREQFF. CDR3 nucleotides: TGTGCCAGCAGCTTTCGGGGCTTCCCTCGGGAGCAGTTCTTC. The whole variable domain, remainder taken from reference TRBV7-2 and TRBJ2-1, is GAGVSQSPSNKVTEKGKDVELRCDPISGHTALYWYRQSLGQGLEFLIYFQGNSAPDKSGLPSDRFSAERTGGSVSTLTIQRTQQEDSAVYLCASSFRGFPREQFFGPGTRLTVL.

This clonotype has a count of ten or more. CDR3 bases: TGTGCCAGCAGTTCTTCTCCGGGACAGGGGGCAGATACGCAGTATTTT. This gives the protein CASSSSPGQGADTQYF. The V call is TRBV6-5, the J call TRBJ2-3; 11 bases map to TRBD1. CDR3 length: 16 residues. The V and J ends lost 4 bases and 4 bases, in that order; junction bases with no gene match: 7. The germline CDR1 and CDR2 sequences are MNHEY and SVGAGI.

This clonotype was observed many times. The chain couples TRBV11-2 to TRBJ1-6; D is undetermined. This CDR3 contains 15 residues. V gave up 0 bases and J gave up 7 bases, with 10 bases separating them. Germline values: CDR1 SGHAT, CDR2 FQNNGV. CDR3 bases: TGTGCCAGCAGCTTAGATTCCAGGCAAAATTCACCCCTCCACTTT. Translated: CASSLDSRQNSPLHF.

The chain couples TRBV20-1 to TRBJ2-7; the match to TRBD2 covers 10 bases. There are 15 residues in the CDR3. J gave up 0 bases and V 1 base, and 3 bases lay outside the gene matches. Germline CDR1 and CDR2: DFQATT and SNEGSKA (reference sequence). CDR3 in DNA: TGCAGTGCTAGAGCCGGGACTAGCGCCTCCTACGAGCAGTACTTC. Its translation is CSARAGTSASYEQYF.

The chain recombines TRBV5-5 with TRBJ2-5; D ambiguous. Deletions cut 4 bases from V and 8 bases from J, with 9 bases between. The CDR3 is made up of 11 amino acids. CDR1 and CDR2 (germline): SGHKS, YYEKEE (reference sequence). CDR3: CASSPSSTQYF. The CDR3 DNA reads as TGTGCCAGCAGCCCCTCATCTACCCAGTACTTC.

The CDR3 bases are TGTGCCACCAGCACGGCCAGCCGGGCCTACGAGCAGTACTTC. Translated: CATSTASRAYEQYF. The V gene is TRBV15, the J gene TRBJ2-7; D unresolved. Trimming stripped 4 bases from V and 2 bases from J, with 12 bases between. Germline V gene lookup returns CDR1 LNHNV and CDR2 YYDKDF (reference sequence). This CDR3 comprises 14 residues. Supplemented by reference TRBV15 and TRBJ2-7, the full variable domain reads DAMVIQNPRYQVTQFGKPVTLSCSQTLNHNVMYWYQQKSSQAPKLLFHYYDKDFNNEADTPDNFQSRRPNTSFCFLDIRSPGLGDTAMYLCATSTASRAYEQYFGPGTRLTVT.

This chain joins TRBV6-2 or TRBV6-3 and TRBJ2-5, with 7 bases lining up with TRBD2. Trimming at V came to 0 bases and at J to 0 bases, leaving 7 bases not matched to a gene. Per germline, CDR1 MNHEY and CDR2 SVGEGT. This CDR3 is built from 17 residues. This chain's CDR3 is CASSYSQASGDQETQYF. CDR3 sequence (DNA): TGTGCCAGCAGTTACTCGCAGGCTAGCGGAGACCAAGAGACCCAGTACTTC.

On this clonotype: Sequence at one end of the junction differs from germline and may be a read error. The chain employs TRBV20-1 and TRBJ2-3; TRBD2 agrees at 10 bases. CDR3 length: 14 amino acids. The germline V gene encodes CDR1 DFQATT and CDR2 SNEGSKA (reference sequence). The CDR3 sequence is CSAIASGSTDTLYF. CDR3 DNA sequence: TGCAGTGCCATAGCTAGCGGGAGCACAGATACGCTGTATTTT.

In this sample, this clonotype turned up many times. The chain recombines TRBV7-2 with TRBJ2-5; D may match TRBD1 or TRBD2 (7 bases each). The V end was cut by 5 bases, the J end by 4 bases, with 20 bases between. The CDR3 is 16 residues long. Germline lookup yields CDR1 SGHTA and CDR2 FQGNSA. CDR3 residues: CASSPNPSRGGETQYF. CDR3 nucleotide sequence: TGTGCCAGCAGCCCGAACCCTAGCAGGGGGGGAGAGACCCAGTACTTC.

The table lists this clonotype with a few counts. The CDR3 DNA reads TGTGCCAGCAGCTTAGGGCTTCAGGGCTACGAGCAGTACTTC. As protein: CASSLGLQGYEQYF. V usage is TRBV11-2 and J usage is TRBJ2-7; D might be TRBD1 (5 bases). The CDR3 covers 14 residues. Germline V gives CDR1 SGHAT, CDR2 FQNNGV. The V end was cut by 1 base, the J end by 3 bases, with 10 bases between.

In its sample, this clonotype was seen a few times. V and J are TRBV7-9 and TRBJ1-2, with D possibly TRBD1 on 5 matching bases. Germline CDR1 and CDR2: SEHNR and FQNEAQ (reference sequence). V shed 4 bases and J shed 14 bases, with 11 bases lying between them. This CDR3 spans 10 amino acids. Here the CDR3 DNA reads TGTGCCAGCAGCTCGACACAGGAGACCTTC. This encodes CASSSTQETF.

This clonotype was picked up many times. In nucleotides, the CDR3 is TGTGCCAGCAGTTTTGGAAGGAGGGGCTCCTACGAGCAGTACTTC. Its protein is CASSFGRRGSYEQYF. The V gene is TRBV12-3 or TRBV12-4, the J gene TRBJ2-7; TRBD2 is a possible D gene (6 bases). The V end lost 3 bases, the J end lost 0 bases, and 12 bases lay between the germline ends. The CDR3 is made up of 15 amino acids.

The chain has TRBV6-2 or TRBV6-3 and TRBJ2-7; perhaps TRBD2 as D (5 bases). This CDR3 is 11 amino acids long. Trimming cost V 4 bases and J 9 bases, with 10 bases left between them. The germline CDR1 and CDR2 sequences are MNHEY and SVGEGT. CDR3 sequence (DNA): TGTGCCAGCAGTTTCGGACTGAGGCAGTACTTC. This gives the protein CASSFGLRQYF.

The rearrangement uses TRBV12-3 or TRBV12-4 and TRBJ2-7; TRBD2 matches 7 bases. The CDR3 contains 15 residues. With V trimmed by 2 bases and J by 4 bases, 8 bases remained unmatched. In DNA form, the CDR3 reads TGTGCCAGCAGTTTATGGGGCGGGAGTGATTACGAGCAGTACTTC. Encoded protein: CASSLWGGSDYEQYF.

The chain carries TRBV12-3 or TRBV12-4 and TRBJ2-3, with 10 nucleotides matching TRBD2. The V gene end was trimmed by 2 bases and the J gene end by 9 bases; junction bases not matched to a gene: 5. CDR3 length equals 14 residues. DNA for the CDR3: TGTGCCAGCAGTTTAAGTCTAGCGGGGGAAACGCAGTATTTT. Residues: CASSLSLAGETQYF.

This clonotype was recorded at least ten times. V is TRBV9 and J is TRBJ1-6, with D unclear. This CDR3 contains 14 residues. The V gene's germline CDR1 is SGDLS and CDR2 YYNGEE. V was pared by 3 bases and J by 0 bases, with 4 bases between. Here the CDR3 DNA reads TGTGCCAGCAGCGCCGACTCCTATAATTCACCCCTCCACTTT. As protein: CASSADSYNSPLHF.

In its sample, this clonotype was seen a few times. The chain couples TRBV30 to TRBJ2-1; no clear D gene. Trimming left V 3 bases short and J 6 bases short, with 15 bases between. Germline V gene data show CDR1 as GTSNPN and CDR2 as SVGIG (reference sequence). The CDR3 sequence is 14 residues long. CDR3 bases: TGTGCCTGGAGGGATTCTAGAAGGTCCAATGAGCAGTTCTTC. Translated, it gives CAWRDSRRSNEQFF.

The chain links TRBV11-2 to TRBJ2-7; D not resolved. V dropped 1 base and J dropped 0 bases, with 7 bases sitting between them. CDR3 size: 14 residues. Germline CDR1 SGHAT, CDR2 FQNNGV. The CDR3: CASSLVRNSYEQYF. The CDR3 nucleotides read TGTGCCAGCAGCTTAGTCCGGAACTCCTACGAGCAGTACTTC.

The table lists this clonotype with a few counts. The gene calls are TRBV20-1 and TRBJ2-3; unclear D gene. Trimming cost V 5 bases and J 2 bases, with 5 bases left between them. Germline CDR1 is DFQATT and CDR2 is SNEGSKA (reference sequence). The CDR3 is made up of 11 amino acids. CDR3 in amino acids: CSARPTDTQYF. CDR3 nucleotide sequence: TGCAGTGCTCGACCCACAGATACGCAGTATTTT.

The CDR3 protein is CASSPWTSGSDEQFF. DNA of the CDR3: TGTGCCAGCAGTCCTTGGACTAGCGGGAGTGATGAGCAGTTCTTC. This chain joins TRBV12-3 or TRBV12-4 and TRBJ2-1; 13 bases align to TRBD2. With 5 bases clipped from V and 8 bases from J, the junction kept 6 bases outside the gene matches. The CDR3 is made up of 15 amino acids.

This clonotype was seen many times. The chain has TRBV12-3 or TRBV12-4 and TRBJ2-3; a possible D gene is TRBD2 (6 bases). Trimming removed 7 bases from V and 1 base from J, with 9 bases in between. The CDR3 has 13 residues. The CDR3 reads CASIAEGTDTQYF. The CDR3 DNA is TGTGCCAGCATAGCGGAGGGCACAGATACGCAGTATTTT.

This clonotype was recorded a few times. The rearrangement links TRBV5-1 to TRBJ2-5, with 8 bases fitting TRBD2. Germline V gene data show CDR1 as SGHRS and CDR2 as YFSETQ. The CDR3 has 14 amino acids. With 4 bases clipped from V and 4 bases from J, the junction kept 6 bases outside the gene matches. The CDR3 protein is CASSPGRGGETQYF. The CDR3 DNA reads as TGCGCCAGCAGCCCCGGGAGGGGAGGAGAGACCCAGTACTTC. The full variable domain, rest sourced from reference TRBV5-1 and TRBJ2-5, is KAGVTQTPRYLIKTRGQQVTLSCSPISGHRSVSWYQQTPGQGLQFLFEYFSETQRNKGNFPGRFSGRQFSNSRSEMNVSTLELGDSALYLCASSPGRGGETQYFGPGTRLLVL.

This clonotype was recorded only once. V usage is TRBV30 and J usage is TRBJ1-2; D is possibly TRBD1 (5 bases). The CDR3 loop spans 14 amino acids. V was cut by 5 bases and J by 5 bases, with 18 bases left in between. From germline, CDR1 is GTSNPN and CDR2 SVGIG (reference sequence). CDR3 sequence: CAWSAGQGWYGYTF. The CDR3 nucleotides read TGTGCCTGGTCAGCAGGGCAGGGATGGTATGGCTACACCTTC.

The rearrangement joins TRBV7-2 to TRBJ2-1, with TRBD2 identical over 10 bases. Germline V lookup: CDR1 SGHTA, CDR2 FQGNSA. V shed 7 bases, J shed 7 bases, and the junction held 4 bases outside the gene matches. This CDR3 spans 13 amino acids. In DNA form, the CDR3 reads TGTGCCAGCAACCCTAGCGGGAGTAATGAGCAGTTCTTC. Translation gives CASNPSGSNEQFF.

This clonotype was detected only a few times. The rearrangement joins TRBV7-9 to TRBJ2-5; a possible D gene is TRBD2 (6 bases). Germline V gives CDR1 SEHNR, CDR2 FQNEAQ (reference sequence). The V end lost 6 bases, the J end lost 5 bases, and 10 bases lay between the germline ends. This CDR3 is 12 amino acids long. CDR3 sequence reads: CASSIGGETQYF. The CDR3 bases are TGTGCCAGCAGTATTGGAGGGGAGACCCAGTACTTC.

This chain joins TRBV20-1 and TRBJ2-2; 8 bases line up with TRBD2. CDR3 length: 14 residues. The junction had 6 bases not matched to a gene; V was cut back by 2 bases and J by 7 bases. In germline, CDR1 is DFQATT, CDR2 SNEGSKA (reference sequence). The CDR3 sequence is CSARRGAGDGELFF. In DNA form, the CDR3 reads TGCAGTGCTAGACGTGGAGCGGGGGACGGGGAGCTGTTTTTT.